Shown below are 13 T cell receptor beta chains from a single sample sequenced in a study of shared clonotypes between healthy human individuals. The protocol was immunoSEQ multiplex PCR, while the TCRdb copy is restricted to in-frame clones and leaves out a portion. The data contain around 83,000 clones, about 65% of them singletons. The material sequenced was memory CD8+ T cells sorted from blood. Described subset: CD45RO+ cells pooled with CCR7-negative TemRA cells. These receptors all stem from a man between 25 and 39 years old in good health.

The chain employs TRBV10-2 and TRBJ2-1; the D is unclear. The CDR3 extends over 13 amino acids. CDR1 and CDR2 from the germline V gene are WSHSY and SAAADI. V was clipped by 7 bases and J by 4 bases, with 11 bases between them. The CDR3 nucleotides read TGCGCCAGCACCCTCGTACCGTACAATGAGCAGTTCTTC. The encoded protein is CASTLVPYNEQFF.

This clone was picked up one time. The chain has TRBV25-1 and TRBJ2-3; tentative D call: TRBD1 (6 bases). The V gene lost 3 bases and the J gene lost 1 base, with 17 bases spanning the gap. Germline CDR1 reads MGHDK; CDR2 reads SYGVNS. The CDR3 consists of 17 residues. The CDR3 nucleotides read TGTGCCAGCAGTGATGGGGGCCAGTTTCGAGGCACAGATACGCAGTATTTT. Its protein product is CASSDGGQFRGTDTQYF.

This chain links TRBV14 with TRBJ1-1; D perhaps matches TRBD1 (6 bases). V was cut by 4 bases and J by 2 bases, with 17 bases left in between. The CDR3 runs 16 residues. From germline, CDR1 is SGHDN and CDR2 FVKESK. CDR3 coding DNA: TGTGCCAGCAGCCCTGAGTTAGGGACACAAAACACTGAAGCTTTCTTT. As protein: CASSPELGTQNTEAFF. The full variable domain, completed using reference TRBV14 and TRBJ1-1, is EAGVTQFPSHSVIEKGQTVTLRCDPISGHDNLYWYRRVMGKEIKFLLHFVKESKQDESGMPNNRFLAERTGGTYSTLKVQPAELEDSGVYFCASSPELGTQNTEAFFGQGTRLTVV.

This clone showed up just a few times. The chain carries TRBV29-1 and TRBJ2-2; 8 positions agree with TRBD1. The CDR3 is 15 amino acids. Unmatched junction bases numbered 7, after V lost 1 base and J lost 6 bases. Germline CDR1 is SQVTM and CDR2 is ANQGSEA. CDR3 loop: CSVEGDRGRAGELFF. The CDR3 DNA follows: TGCAGCGTTGAAGGAGACAGGGGTCGGGCCGGGGAGCTGTTTTTT.

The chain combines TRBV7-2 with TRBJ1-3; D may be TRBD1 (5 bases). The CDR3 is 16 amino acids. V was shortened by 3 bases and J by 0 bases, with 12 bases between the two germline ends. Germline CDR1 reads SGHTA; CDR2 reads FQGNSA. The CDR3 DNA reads TGTGCCAGCAGCTTTTCCAGGGAATCCTCTGGAAACACCATATATTTT. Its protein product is CASSFSRESSGNTIYF.

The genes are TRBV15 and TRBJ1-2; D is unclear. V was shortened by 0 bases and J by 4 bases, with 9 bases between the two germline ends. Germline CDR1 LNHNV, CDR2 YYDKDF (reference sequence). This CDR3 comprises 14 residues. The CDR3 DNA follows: TGTGCCACCAGCAGAGAGATAGGTACCTATGGCTACACCTTC. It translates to CATSREIGTYGYTF.

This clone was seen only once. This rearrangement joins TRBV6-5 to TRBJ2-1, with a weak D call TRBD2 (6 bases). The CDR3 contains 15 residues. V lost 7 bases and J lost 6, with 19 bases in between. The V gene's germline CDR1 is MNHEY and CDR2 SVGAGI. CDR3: CASTPLWGLRNEQFF. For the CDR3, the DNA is TGTGCCAGCACTCCATTATGGGGACTTCGCAATGAGCAGTTCTTC.

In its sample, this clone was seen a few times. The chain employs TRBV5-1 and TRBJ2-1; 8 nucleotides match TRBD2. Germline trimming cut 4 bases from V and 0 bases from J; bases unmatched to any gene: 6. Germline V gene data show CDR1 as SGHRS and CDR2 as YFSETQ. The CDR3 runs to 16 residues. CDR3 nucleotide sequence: TGCGCCAGCAGCCCACGCGGGGGGAGCTCCTACAATGAGCAGTTCTTC. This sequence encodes CASSPRGGSSYNEQFF.

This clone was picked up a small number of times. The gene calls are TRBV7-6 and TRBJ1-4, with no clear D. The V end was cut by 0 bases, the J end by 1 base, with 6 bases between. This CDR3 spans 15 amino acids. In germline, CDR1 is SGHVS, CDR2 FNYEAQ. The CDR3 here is CASSLAWGTNEKLFF. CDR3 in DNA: TGTGCCAGCAGCTTAGCGTGGGGAACTAATGAAAAACTGTTTTTT.

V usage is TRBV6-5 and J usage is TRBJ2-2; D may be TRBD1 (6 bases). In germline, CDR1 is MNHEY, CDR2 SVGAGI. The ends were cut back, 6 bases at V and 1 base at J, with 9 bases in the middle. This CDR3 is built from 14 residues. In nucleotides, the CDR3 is TGTGCCAGCAGGGGGACATGGAACACCGGGGAGCTGTTTTTT. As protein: CASRGTWNTGELFF.

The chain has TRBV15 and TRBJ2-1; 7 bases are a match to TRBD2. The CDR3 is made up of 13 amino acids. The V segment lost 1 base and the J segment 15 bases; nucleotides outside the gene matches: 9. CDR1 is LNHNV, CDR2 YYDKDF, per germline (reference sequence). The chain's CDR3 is CATSRGGGGVAFF. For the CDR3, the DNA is TGTGCCACCAGCAGAGGGGGGGGTGGTGTTGCGTTCTTC.

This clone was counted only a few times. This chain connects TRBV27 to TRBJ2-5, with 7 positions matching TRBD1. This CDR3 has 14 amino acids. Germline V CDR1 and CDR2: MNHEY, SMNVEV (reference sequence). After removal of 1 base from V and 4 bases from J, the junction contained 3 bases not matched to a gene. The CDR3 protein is CASSLLGGGETQYF. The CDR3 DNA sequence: TGTGCCAGCAGTTTATTAGGGGGCGGAGAGACCCAGTACTTC.

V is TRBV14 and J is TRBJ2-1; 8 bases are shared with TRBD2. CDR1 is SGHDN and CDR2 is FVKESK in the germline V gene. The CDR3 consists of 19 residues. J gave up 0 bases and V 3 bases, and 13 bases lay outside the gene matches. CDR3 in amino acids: CASSQGGVRGRSSYNEQFF. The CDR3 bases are TGTGCCAGCAGCCAGGGAGGGGTGCGCGGGAGGAGCTCCTACAATGAGCAGTTCTTC. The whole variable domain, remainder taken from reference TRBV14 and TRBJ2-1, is EAGVTQFPSHSVIEKGQTVTLRCDPISGHDNLYWYRRVMGKEIKFLLHFVKESKQDESGMPNNRFLAERTGGTYSTLKVQPAELEDSGVYFCASSQGGVRGRSSYNEQFFGPGTRLTVL.